The clone carrying this TCR beta chain occurred once. This sample was taken from a study of T cell changes during pregnancy in multiple sclerosis. The CDR3 has 16 amino acids. Germline V gene sequence: CDR1 SGHNT, CDR2 YENEEA. V shed 1 base and J shed 0 bases, with 10 bases lying between them. Produced via immunoSEQ multiplex PCR; TCRdb's table is partial and in-frame only. The top ten hold about 2% of the sample, which has 85,000 to 100,000 clones, 85% to 95% seen once. This clonotype was sampled from a female donor with multiple sclerosis, enrolled in a pregnancy study. The sequencing used peripheral blood, collected after pregnancy. The chain uses TRBV11-3 and TRBJ2-1; D is undetermined. The CDR3 DNA follows: TGTGCCAGCAGCTTAGGTCGCTCGAGCTCCTACAATGAGCAGTTCTTC. Amino acid sequence: CASSLGRSSSYNEQFF.